A selection of T cell receptor beta chains follows, all from one sample in a study of cytomegalovirus exposure and HLA in healthy donors. Generated by immunoSEQ multiplex PCR, the TCRdb table keeps only in-frame clones and is missing some. The sample contains around 120,000 clones, roughly 80% of which appear only once. Sequenced material: PBMCs. These receptors were obtained from a woman aged 40 to 50 in good health and CMV-seronegative. Each CDR3 is given with its conserved first and last residue. D genes are given only for firm matches. Rows give clone size only sometimes, using once, few, many, or a class for an expanded clone.

DNA,CDR3,J,V,D,size
TGTGCCAGCAGTCAGAACAGGGGGATCCAGCCCCAGCATTTT,CASSQNRGIQPQHF,TRBJ1-5,TRBV28,TRBD1,-
TGTGCCAGCAGCTCGGGACAGGAAGACAATGAGCAGTTCTTC,CASSSGQEDNEQFF,TRBJ2-1,TRBV7-3,TRBD1,-
TGTGCCAGTAGTCCTCCGGGTCCGCTCTCTGGAAACACCATATATTTT,CASSPPGPLSGNTIYF,TRBJ1-3,TRBV19,-,-
TGTGCCAGCAGCTTAGGGCAGGGGGGAAGCCGGACTGGAAACACCATATATTTT,CASSLGQGGSRTGNTIYF,TRBJ1-3,TRBV7-9,TRBD1,-
TGTGCCAGCACCTGGGACAGGGCAGCCGTGGGAGCTTTCTTT,CASTWDRAAVGAFF,TRBJ1-1,TRBV2,TRBD1,-
TGTGCCAGCAGCTTGAATCGGGGAAAGGCCTACAATGAGCAGTTCTTC,CASSLNRGKAYNEQFF,TRBJ2-1,TRBV5-5,-,-
TGTGCCATCAGTGCCCCAGATAGCTCGATCAATGAGCAGTTCTTC,CAISAPDSSINEQFF,TRBJ2-1,TRBV10-3,-,-
TGTGCCAGTAGTATGGGCGGCGCGGGAGTAGATACGCAGTATTTT,CASSMGGAGVDTQYF,TRBJ2-3,TRBV19,TRBD2,-
TGTGCCAGTCACAGGGGGTCGACTAATGAAAAACTGTTTTTT,CASHRGSTNEKLFF,TRBJ1-4,TRBV6-1,TRBD1,-
TGTGCCAGCAACCCCGTGACAGGCTTGCAGTCTACTGAAGCTTTCTTT,CASNPVTGLQSTEAFF,TRBJ1-1,TRBV28,-,-
TGTGCCATCAGTGAGTCGACCAGGGGGCGTGTGGGGTACGAGCAGTACTTC,CAISESTRGRVGYEQYF,TRBJ2-7,TRBV10-3,TRBD1,-
TGCAGCGTGAGTGGGGCTTTTGTAGATGGCTACACCTTC,CSVSGAFVDGYTF,TRBJ1-2,TRBV29-1,-,once
TGTGCCAGCTCACCAGGACTAGCGGTCGACAATGAGCAGTTCTTC,CASSPGLAVDNEQFF,TRBJ2-1,TRBV18,TRBD2,-
TGCGCCAGCAGCCAAGACAACAGGATGAACGAGCAGTACTTC,CASSQDNRMNEQYF,TRBJ2-7,TRBV4-3,-,-
TGTGCCACCCGTCGGGACAGCAACTATGGCTACACCTTC,CATRRDSNYGYTF,TRBJ1-2,TRBV15,TRBD1,-
TGTGCCAGCAGCCAATGGGGAAGGGGGCGCTACGAGCAGTACTTC,CASSQWGRGRYEQYF,TRBJ2-7,TRBV14,TRBD1,-
TGTGCCAGCACCAGGCCGGGGGGGCTGTATGGCTACACCTTC,CASTRPGGLYGYTF,TRBJ1-2,TRBV28,-,few
TGTGCCAGCAGTTTCCTTGAGAACTATGGCTACACCTTC,CASSFLENYGYTF,TRBJ1-2,TRBV28,-,once
TGTGCCAGCAGTGACCACAGAGAGACATGCTATAGCAATCAGCCCCAGCATTTT,CASSDHRETCYSNQPQHF,TRBJ1-5,TRBV6-4,-,-
TGCAGTGCTAGGGGGGCCGCGACCCAGTACTTC,CSARGAATQYF,TRBJ2-5,TRBV20-1,-,few
TGTGCCAGCAGTTACGGGGGGGCGGAGACCCAGTACTTC,CASSYGGAETQYF,TRBJ2-5,TRBV6-5,-,-
TGTGCCAGCAGTAGACAGGGGGCGCTGAATCAGCCCCAGCATTTT,CASSRQGALNQPQHF,TRBJ1-5,TRBV27,TRBD1,-
TGTGCCAGCAGTGATCTGGACAGGGGGCTCGGAGAGACCCAGTACTTC,CASSDLDRGLGETQYF,TRBJ2-5,TRBV28,TRBD1,once
TGTGCCAGCAACTTCGGGGACAAGTATAGCAATCAGCCCCAGCATTTT,CASNFGDKYSNQPQHF,TRBJ1-5,TRBV11-3,-,-
TGTGCCAGCAGCGTGAGTAGCGGGCATAGCACAGATACGCAGTATTTT,CASSVSSGHSTDTQYF,TRBJ2-3,TRBV7-9,TRBD2,-
TGTGCCAGCAGCTTTCGCCGGGGGAACAGCGTCGATACGCAGTATTTT,CASSFRRGNSVDTQYF,TRBJ2-3,TRBV5-6,-,-
TGTGCCAGCAGCGCCGATCGAGCGGTAGTCCCCGGGGAGCTGTTTTTT,CASSADRAVVPGELFF,TRBJ2-2,TRBV7-3,-,-
TGTGCCAGCACCAAGCGAGGGCCTGAAGCTTTCTTT,CASTKRGPEAFF,TRBJ1-1,TRBV11-2,-,-
TGTGCCAGCAGTTCCAGGGACACCTTAAACTATGGCTACACCTTC,CASSSRDTLNYGYTF,TRBJ1-2,TRBV9,-,-
TGCGCCAGCAGCCCACGGTCAGGGATCACCGAGCAGTACTTC,CASSPRSGITEQYF,TRBJ2-7,TRBV5-1,-,few
TGTGCCAGTAGTATGATGTCGGGGACAGCGGCGTACGAGCAGTACTTC,CASSMMSGTAAYEQYF,TRBJ2-7,TRBV19,TRBD1,-
TGCGCCAGCAGCTTCGAGGGAGAGGATACGCAGTATTTT,CASSFEGEDTQYF,TRBJ2-3,TRBV5-1,-,few
TGCGCCAGCAGCCAAGGGGGCGGGGGTGCCTACGAGCAGTACTTC,CASSQGGGGAYEQYF,TRBJ2-7,TRBV4-1,TRBD2,-
TGTGCCAGCAGCTCAAGAAGTTACAGCCCCTACGAGCAGTACTTC,CASSSRSYSPYEQYF,TRBJ2-7,TRBV5-5,-,-
TGTGCCGGCAGCGAACCTACCGGACAATCGAACACTGAAGCTTTCTTT,CAGSEPTGQSNTEAFF,TRBJ1-1,TRBV9,-,-
TGTGCCAGCAGTCGAGGTGGGGTGACAGGGGAGTACTTC,CASSRGGVTGEYF,TRBJ2-7,TRBV7-9,TRBD1,few